This is a list of T cell receptor beta chains from one sample in a study of beta chain features in type 1 diabetes. The assay was immunoSEQ multiplex PCR, and TCRdb's table has in-frame clones only and misses some. The sample includes some 25,000 clones, less than 70% of them seen just once. The sample consisted of Tregs from blood. Source of these receptors: a woman aged 18-29 years with type 1 diabetes. Both conserved end residues are part of each CDR3. The D gene is left open where the match is weak. Not every row has a clone size; where given, it reads once, few, many or a size class.

d_call: NA; clone_size: few; j_call: TRBJ2-2; v_call: TRBV11-2; cdr3_aa: CASSYAGRGNTGELFF; cdr3_nt: TGTGCCAGCAGCTATGCGGGACGGGGAAACACCGGGGAGCTGTTTTTT
d_call: NA; clone_size: few; j_call: TRBJ2-1; v_call: TRBV27; cdr3_aa: CASSIPGSRGARNEQFF; cdr3_nt: TGTGCCAGCAGTATTCCAGGCAGCCGGGGGGCAAGGAATGAGCAGTTCTTC
d_call: NA; clone_size: few; j_call: TRBJ2-7; v_call: TRBV7-9; cdr3_aa: CASSLRSGYEQYF; cdr3_nt: TGTGCCAGCAGCTTAAGGAGCGGATACGAGCAGTACTTC
d_call: NA; clone_size: NA; j_call: TRBJ1-1; v_call: TRBV19; cdr3_aa: CASRADIIVTEAFF; cdr3_nt: TGTGCCAGTCGGGCGGACATCATCGTCACTGAAGCTTTCTTT
d_call: TRBD2; clone_size: few; j_call: TRBJ2-5; v_call: TRBV2; cdr3_aa: CASRARTSGREETQYF; cdr3_nt: TGTGCCAGCAGGGCTAGGACTAGCGGGAGAGAAGAGACCCAGTACTTC
d_call: TRBD1; clone_size: NA; j_call: TRBJ1-2; v_call: TRBV5-1; cdr3_aa: CASSLGDRDGYTF; cdr3_nt: TGCGCCAGCAGCTTGGGGGACAGGGATGGCTACACCTTC
d_call: TRBD2; clone_size: NA; j_call: TRBJ2-1; v_call: TRBV5-4; cdr3_aa: CASSFGTSGIFEQFF; cdr3_nt: TGTGCCAGCAGCTTTGGGACTAGCGGGATTTTTGAGCAGTTCTTC
d_call: NA; clone_size: once; j_call: TRBJ2-1; v_call: TRBV7-2; cdr3_aa: CASSQTPTRLYEQFF; cdr3_nt: TGTGCCAGCAGCCAAACTCCGACAAGGCTGTATGAGCAGTTCTTC
d_call: NA; clone_size: NA; j_call: TRBJ2-1; v_call: TRBV11-1; cdr3_aa: CASSLVMAEGLNEQFF; cdr3_nt: TGTGCCAGCAGCTTAGTTATGGCGGAGGGGCTCAATGAGCAGTTCTTC
d_call: TRBD1; clone_size: NA; j_call: TRBJ2-7; v_call: TRBV7-2; cdr3_aa: CASSSDRASSYEQYF; cdr3_nt: TGTGCCAGCAGCTCCGACAGGGCCAGCTCCTACGAGCAGTACTTC
d_call: NA; clone_size: few; j_call: TRBJ2-1; v_call: TRBV28; cdr3_aa: CASSFWGARNEQFF; cdr3_nt: TGTGCCAGCAGTTTCTGGGGAGCACGCAATGAGCAGTTCTTC
d_call: NA; clone_size: NA; j_call: TRBJ2-1; v_call: TRBV9; cdr3_aa: CASSVSGVAGYEQFF; cdr3_nt: TGTGCCAGCAGCGTCTCGGGAGTGGCGGGCTATGAGCAGTTCTTC
d_call: TRBD2; clone_size: NA; j_call: TRBJ2-5; v_call: TRBV19; cdr3_aa: CASSGHSASGRETQYF; cdr3_nt: TGTGCCAGTAGTGGACACTCAGCTAGCGGAAGAGAGACCCAGTACTTC
d_call: TRBD1; clone_size: NA; j_call: TRBJ1-5; v_call: TRBV30; cdr3_aa: CAWAGGPHQPQHF; cdr3_nt: TGTGCCTGGGCAGGGGGGCCCCATCAGCCCCAGCATTTT
d_call: NA; clone_size: NA; j_call: TRBJ1-5; v_call: TRBV18; cdr3_aa: CASSPGRASNQPQHF; cdr3_nt: TGTGCCAGCTCACCGGGCAGGGCTAGCAATCAGCCCCAGCATTTT
d_call: NA; clone_size: once; j_call: TRBJ2-1; v_call: TRBV5-6; cdr3_aa: CASSLGSWIDNEQFF; cdr3_nt: TGTGCCAGCAGCTTGGGGAGTTGGATAGACAATGAGCAGTTCTTC
d_call: NA; clone_size: NA; j_call: TRBJ2-2; v_call: TRBV11-3; cdr3_aa: CASSLVRLSGELFF; cdr3_nt: TGTGCCAGCAGCTTAGTGCGACTCTCGGGGGAGCTGTTTTTT
d_call: TRBD2; clone_size: medium-sized; j_call: TRBJ2-5; v_call: TRBV27; cdr3_aa: CASSLRGLGGETQYF; cdr3_nt: TGTGCCAGCAGTTTACGGGGACTAGGGGGAGAGACCCAGTACTTC
d_call: NA; clone_size: once; j_call: TRBJ2-6; v_call: TRBV22-1; cdr3_aa: CPGSKFRSEQSRANVLTF; cdr3_nt: TGTCCTGGGAGCAAGTTCCGAAGCGAACAAAGTCGGGCCAACGTCCTGACTTTC
d_call: NA; clone_size: few; j_call: TRBJ2-3; v_call: TRBV29-1; cdr3_aa: CSVEGAPGAGTDTQYF; cdr3_nt: TGCAGCGTTGAAGGAGCTCCAGGTGCGGGTACAGATACGCAGTATTTT
d_call: TRBD2; clone_size: large; j_call: TRBJ2-1; v_call: TRBV13; cdr3_aa: CASSLGLADNEQFF; cdr3_nt: TGTGCCAGCAGCTTAGGTCTAGCGGACAATGAGCAGTTCTTC
d_call: TRBD2; clone_size: NA; j_call: TRBJ2-1; v_call: TRBV6-5; cdr3_aa: CASRPTSAYNEQFF; cdr3_nt: TGTGCCAGCAGACCGACTAGCGCGTACAATGAGCAGTTCTTC
d_call: NA; clone_size: NA; j_call: TRBJ2-3; v_call: TRBV20-1; cdr3_aa: CSAFKIDTQYF; cdr3_nt: TGCAGTGCTTTTAAAATAGATACGCAGTATTTT
d_call: TRBD1; clone_size: NA; j_call: TRBJ1-5; v_call: TRBV7-2; cdr3_aa: CASSLGTGGSQPQHF; cdr3_nt: TGTGCCAGCAGCTTAGGGACAGGTGGGAGTCAGCCCCAGCATTTT
d_call: NA; clone_size: NA; j_call: TRBJ1-1; v_call: TRBV11-2; cdr3_aa: CASSPRGGVNTEAFF; cdr3_nt: TGTGCCAGCAGCCCCCGCGGGGGCGTGAACACTGAAGCTTTCTTT
d_call: TRBD1; clone_size: NA; j_call: TRBJ1-5; v_call: TRBV5-1; cdr3_aa: CASSEGQGSNQPQHF; cdr3_nt: TGCGCCAGCAGCGAGGGACAGGGTAGCAATCAGCCCCAGCATTTT
d_call: TRBD1; clone_size: NA; j_call: TRBJ2-6; v_call: TRBV5-4; cdr3_aa: CASSLAGTGSSGANVLTF; cdr3_nt: TGTGCCAGCAGCTTGGCCGGGACAGGGAGCTCTGGGGCCAACGTCCTGACTTTC
d_call: NA; clone_size: NA; j_call: TRBJ2-1; v_call: TRBV4-3; cdr3_aa: CASSQDVARHFYNEQFF; cdr3_nt: TGCGCCAGCAGCCAAGATGTAGCGCGACACTTCTACAATGAGCAGTTCTTC
d_call: TRBD1; clone_size: NA; j_call: TRBJ2-3; v_call: TRBV2; cdr3_aa: CASSERDRSTDTQYF; cdr3_nt: TGTGCCAGCAGTGAGAGGGACAGGTCAACAGATACGCAGTATTTT
d_call: TRBD2; clone_size: few; j_call: TRBJ2-7; v_call: TRBV30; cdr3_aa: CAWSGTSGAYEQYF; cdr3_nt: TGTGCCTGGAGTGGGACTAGCGGGGCCTACGAGCAGTACTTC
d_call: NA; clone_size: NA; j_call: TRBJ1-2; v_call: TRBV27; cdr3_aa: CASSLSTWGGHVYTF; cdr3_nt: TGTGCCAGCAGTTTATCGACTTGGGGGGGGCACGTCTACACCTTC
d_call: NA; clone_size: NA; j_call: TRBJ2-1; v_call: TRBV5-6; cdr3_aa: CASSFVRGREQFF; cdr3_nt: TGTGCCAGCAGCTTCGTAAGGGGAAGAGAGCAGTTCTTC
d_call: NA; clone_size: NA; j_call: TRBJ2-5; v_call: TRBV28; cdr3_aa: CASSFSGIHQETQYF; cdr3_nt: TGTGCCAGCAGTTTCTCCGGGATACACCAAGAGACCCAGTACTTC
d_call: NA; clone_size: NA; j_call: TRBJ2-1; v_call: TRBV7-2; cdr3_aa: CASSLAKGAGRYNEQFF; cdr3_nt: TGTGCCAGCAGCTTAGCGAAGGGAGCGGGCCGCTACAATGAGCAGTTCTTC
d_call: NA; clone_size: NA; j_call: TRBJ1-2; v_call: TRBV9; cdr3_aa: CASSVGEGSYGYTF; cdr3_nt: TGTGCCAGCAGCGTAGGCGAGGGTAGCTATGGCTACACCTTC
d_call: TRBD2; clone_size: NA; j_call: TRBJ2-1; v_call: TRBV27; cdr3_aa: CASSSGWGRLAGNEQFF; cdr3_nt: TGTGCCAGCAGTTCGGGGTGGGGGAGGCTAGCGGGTAATGAGCAGTTCTTC
d_call: NA; clone_size: few; j_call: TRBJ2-1; v_call: TRBV7-2; cdr3_aa: CASSLALGGGDEQFF; cdr3_nt: TGTGCCAGCAGCTTAGCGCTCGGGGGTGGCGATGAGCAGTTCTTC
d_call: TRBD1; clone_size: NA; j_call: TRBJ2-3; v_call: TRBV5-1; cdr3_aa: CASRLTGFTDTQYF; cdr3_nt: TGCGCCAGCAGGCTGACAGGGTTCACAGATACGCAGTATTTT
d_call: TRBD2; clone_size: NA; j_call: TRBJ2-2; v_call: TRBV6-5; cdr3_aa: CASRAGGNTGELFF; cdr3_nt: TGTGCCAGCCGTGCGGGGGGGAACACCGGGGAGCTGTTTTTT
d_call: NA; clone_size: NA; j_call: TRBJ2-3; v_call: TRBV9; cdr3_aa: CASSGASGDTQYF; cdr3_nt: TGTGCCAGCAGCGGGGCGTCGGGGGATACGCAGTATTTT
d_call: NA; clone_size: NA; j_call: TRBJ2-7; v_call: TRBV29-1; cdr3_aa: CSVRGVGSSYEQYF; cdr3_nt: TGCAGCGTTCGTGGCGTTGGGAGCTCCTACGAGCAGTACTTC
d_call: NA; clone_size: few; j_call: TRBJ2-1; v_call: TRBV9; cdr3_aa: CASSAGGNSYNEQFF; cdr3_nt: TGTGCCAGCAGCGCCGGGGGTAACTCCTACAATGAGCAGTTCTTC
d_call: NA; clone_size: NA; j_call: TRBJ2-5; v_call: TRBV4-2; cdr3_aa: CASSPRGADSQETQYF; cdr3_nt: TGTGCCAGCAGCCCCAGGGGTGCTGATAGCCAAGAGACCCAGTACTTC
d_call: TRBD2; clone_size: NA; j_call: TRBJ2-1; v_call: TRBV30; cdr3_aa: CAWTLLTSANEQFF; cdr3_nt: TGTGCCTGGACCCTACTGACTAGCGCGAATGAGCAGTTCTTC
d_call: TRBD2; clone_size: NA; j_call: TRBJ2-3; v_call: TRBV4-2; cdr3_aa: CVSSRGSGRTGTDTQYF; cdr3_nt: TGTGTCAGCAGTCGGGGGAGCGGGAGAACTGGGACAGATACGCAGTATTTT
d_call: NA; clone_size: NA; j_call: TRBJ2-7; v_call: TRBV5-6; cdr3_aa: CASTVFGPYLGEQYF; cdr3_nt: TGTGCCAGCACCGTTTTTGGGCCCTACCTCGGCGAGCAGTACTTC
d_call: TRBD1; clone_size: few; j_call: TRBJ2-7; v_call: TRBV28; cdr3_aa: CASRYRQGHYEQYF; cdr3_nt: TGTGCCAGCAGGTATCGACAGGGGCACTACGAGCAGTACTTC
d_call: TRBD2; clone_size: NA; j_call: TRBJ2-1; v_call: TRBV5-1; cdr3_aa: CASSTALAGGGNEQFF; cdr3_nt: TGCGCCAGCAGTACGGCCCTAGCGGGAGGCGGGAATGAGCAGTTCTTC
d_call: TRBD1; clone_size: NA; j_call: TRBJ2-7; v_call: TRBV18; cdr3_aa: CASSPRTGAYEQYF; cdr3_nt: TGTGCCAGCTCACCAAGGACAGGGGCCTACGAGCAGTACTTC
d_call: NA; clone_size: NA; j_call: TRBJ1-1; v_call: TRBV29-1; cdr3_aa: CSAEDRGWNTEAFF; cdr3_nt: TGCAGCGCTGAGGATAGGGGTTGGAACACTGAAGCTTTCTTT
d_call: NA; clone_size: NA; j_call: TRBJ2-1; v_call: TRBV6-5; cdr3_aa: CASTNWGDEQFF; cdr3_nt: TGTGCCAGCACCAACTGGGGCGATGAGCAGTTCTTC